This TCR beta chain was profiled in a study of identical twins. In TCRdb, the 5' RACE reads were re-called with MiXCR into one record per CDR3 protein. Of about 190,000 distinct CDR3 sequences in the sample, roughly 15% were seen once. The J segment lost 0 bases and the V segment lost 4 bases, leaving 9 bases of the junction unmatched. The CDR3 extends over 17 amino acids. The germline V gene has CDR1 SEHNR and CDR2 FQNEAQ (reference sequence). These data also featured in a second study, about T cells expressing NK-cell markers.

The V and J genes are TRBV7-9 and TRBJ1-1; 9 bases are a match to TRBD1. The source is a woman under 30 in good health. Source material: CD8+ T cells sorted from blood. CDR3 DNA: TGTGCCAGCAGCTCACCGGGACAGGGAGGGATGAACACTGAAGCTTTCTTT. This translates into CASSSPGQGGMNTEAFF.